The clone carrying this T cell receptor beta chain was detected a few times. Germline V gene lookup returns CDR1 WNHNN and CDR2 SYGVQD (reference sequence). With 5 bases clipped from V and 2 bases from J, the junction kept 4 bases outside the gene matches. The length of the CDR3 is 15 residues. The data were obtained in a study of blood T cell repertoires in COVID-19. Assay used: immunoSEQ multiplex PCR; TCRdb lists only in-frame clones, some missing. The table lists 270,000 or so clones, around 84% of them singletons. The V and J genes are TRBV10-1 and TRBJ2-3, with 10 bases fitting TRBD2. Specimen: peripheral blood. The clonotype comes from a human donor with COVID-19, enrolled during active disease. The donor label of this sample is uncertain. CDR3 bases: TGCGCCAGCAGTCTAGGACTAGCGGTCACAGATACGCAGTATTTT. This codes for CASSLGLAVTDTQYF.